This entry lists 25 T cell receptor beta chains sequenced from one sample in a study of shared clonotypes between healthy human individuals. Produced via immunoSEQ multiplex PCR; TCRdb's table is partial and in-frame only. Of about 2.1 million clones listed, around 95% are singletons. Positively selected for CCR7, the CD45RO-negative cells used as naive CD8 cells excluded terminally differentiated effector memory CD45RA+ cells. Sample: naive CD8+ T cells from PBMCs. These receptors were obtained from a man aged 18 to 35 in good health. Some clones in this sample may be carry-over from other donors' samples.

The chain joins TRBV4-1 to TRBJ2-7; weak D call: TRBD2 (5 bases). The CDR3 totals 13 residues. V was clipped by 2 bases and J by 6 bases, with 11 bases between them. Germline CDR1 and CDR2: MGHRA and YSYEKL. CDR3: CASSQWELGEQYF. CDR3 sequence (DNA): TGCGCCAGCAGCCAATGGGAGTTAGGCGAGCAGTACTTC.

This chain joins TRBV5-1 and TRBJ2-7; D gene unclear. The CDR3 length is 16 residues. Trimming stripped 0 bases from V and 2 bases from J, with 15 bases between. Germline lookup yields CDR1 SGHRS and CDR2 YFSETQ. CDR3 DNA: TGCGCCAGCAGCTTGGTGAGTTCCGCTTCGACCTACGAGCAGTACTTC. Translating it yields CASSLVSSASTYEQYF.

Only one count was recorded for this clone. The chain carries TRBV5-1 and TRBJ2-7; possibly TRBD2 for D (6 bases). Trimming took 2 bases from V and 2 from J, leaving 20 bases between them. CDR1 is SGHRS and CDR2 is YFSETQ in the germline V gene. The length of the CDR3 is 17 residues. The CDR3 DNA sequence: TGCGCCAGCAGCTTCGATATGGGGGGACGAGGAACCTACGAGCAGTACTTC. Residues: CASSFDMGGRGTYEQYF. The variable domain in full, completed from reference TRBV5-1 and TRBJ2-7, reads KAGVTQTPRYLIKTRGQQVTLSCSPISGHRSVSWYQQTPGQGLQFLFEYFSETQRNKGNFPGRFSGRQFSNSRSEMNVSTLELGDSALYLCASSFDMGGRGTYEQYFGPGTRLTVT.

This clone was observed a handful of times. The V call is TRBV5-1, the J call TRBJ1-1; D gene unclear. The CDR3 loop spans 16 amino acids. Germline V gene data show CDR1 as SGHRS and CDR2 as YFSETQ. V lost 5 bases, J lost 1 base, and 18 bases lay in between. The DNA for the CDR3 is TGCGCCAGCAGTCACACTTCTCCGGCGTCGAACACTGAAGCTTTCTTT. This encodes CASSHTSPASNTEAFF.

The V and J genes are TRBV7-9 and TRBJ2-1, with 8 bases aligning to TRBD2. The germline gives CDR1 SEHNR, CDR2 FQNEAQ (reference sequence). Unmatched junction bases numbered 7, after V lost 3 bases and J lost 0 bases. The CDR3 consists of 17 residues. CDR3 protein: CASSFLWSGSSYNEQFF. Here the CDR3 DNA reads TGTGCCAGCAGCTTTTTATGGAGCGGGAGCTCCTACAATGAGCAGTTCTTC.

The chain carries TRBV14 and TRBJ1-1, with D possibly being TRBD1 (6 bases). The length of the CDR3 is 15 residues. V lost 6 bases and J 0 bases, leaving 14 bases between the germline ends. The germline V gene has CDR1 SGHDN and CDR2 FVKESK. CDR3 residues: CASSTTGSLNTEAFF. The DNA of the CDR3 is TGTGCCAGCAGTACTACAGGGTCCTTGAACACTGAAGCTTTCTTT.

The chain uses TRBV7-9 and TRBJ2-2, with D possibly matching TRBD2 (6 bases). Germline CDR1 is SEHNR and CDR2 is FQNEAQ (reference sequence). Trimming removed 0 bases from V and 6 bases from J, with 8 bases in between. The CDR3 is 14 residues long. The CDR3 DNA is TGTGCCAGCAGCTTAGCCGGGGGTTCCGGGGAGCTGTTTTTT. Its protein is CASSLAGGSGELFF. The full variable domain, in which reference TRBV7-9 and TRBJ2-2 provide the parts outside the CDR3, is DTGVSQNPRHKITKRGQNVTFRCDPISEHNRLYWYRQTLGQGPEFLTYFQNEAQLEKSRLLSDRFSAERPKGSFSTLEIQRTEQGDSAMYLCASSLAGGSGELFFGEGSRLTVL.

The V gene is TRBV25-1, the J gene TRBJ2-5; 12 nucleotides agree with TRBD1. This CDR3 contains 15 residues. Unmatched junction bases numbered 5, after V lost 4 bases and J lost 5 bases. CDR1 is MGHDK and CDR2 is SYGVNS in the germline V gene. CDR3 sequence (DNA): TGTGCCAGCAGTGTGGGACAGGGGGCGGGGGAGACCCAGTACTTC. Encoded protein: CASSVGQGAGETQYF.

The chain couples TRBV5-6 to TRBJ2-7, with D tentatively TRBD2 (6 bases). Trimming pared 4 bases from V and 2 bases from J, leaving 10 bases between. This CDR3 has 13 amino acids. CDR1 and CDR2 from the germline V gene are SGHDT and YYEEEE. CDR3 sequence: CASSGTGAYEQYF. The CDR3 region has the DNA TGTGCCAGCAGCGGGACTGGAGCCTACGAGCAGTACTTC.

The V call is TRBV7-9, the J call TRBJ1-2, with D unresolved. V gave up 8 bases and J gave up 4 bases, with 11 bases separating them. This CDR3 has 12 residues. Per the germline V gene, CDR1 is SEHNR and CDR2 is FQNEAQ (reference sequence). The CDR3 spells CASAGLPYGYTF. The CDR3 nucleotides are TGTGCCAGCGCCGGCCTTCCCTATGGCTACACCTTC.

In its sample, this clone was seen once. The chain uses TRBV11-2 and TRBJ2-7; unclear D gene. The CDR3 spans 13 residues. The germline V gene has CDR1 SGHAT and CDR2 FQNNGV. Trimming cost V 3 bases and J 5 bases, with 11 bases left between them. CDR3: CASSFTDHHEQYF. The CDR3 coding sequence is TGTGCCAGCAGCTTTACGGATCACCACGAGCAGTACTTC.

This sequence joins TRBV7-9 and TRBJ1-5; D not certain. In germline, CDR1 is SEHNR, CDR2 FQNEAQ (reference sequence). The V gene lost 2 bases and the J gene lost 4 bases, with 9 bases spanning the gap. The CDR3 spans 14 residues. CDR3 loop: CASSLSHGNQPQHF. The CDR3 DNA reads TGTGCCAGCAGCTTATCGCATGGAAATCAGCCCCAGCATTTT.

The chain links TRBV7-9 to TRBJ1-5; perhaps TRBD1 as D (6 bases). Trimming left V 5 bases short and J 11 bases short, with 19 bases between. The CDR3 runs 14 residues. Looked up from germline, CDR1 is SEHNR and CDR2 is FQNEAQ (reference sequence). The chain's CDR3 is CASSSEPTGRAQHF. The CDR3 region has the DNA TGTGCCAGCAGCAGCGAGCCTACAGGGAGGGCCCAGCATTTT.

This chain's CDR3 is CASSTRQGARDTQYF. The CDR3 DNA sequence: TGTGCCAGCAGCACCCGACAGGGGGCTAGAGATACGCAGTATTTT. The chain employs TRBV7-6 and TRBJ2-3; 10 bases agree with TRBD1. CDR1 and CDR2 (germline): SGHVS, FNYEAQ. V lost 5 bases and J lost 5; bases outside the gene matches: 7. The CDR3 extends over 15 amino acids.

As DNA, the CDR3 is TGCGCCAGCAGCCAAGGCCTCGGGCAGGGGTCCCCGACCCTCCACTTT. Translating gives CASSQGLGQGSPTLHF. The chain is built from TRBV4-1 and TRBJ1-6; D might be TRBD1 (6 bases). CDR1 and CDR2 (germline): MGHRA, YSYEKL. There are 16 residues in the CDR3. Trimming removed 1 base at V and 14 bases at J, with 21 bases between.

In DNA form, the CDR3 reads TGTGCCAGCAGTGGGAGTAGGGATACGCAGTATTTT. Amino acids: CASSGSRDTQYF. The chain couples TRBV6-1 to TRBJ2-3, with D unclear. Deletions cut 4 bases from V and 6 bases from J, with 8 bases between. The germline CDR1 and CDR2 sequences are MNHNS and SASEGT. The CDR3 sequence is 12 residues long.

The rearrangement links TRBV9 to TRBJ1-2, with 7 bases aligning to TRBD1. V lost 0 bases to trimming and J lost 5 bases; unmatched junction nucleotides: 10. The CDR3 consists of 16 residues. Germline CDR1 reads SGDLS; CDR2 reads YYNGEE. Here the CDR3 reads CASSVEPRDSLYGYTF. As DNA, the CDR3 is TGTGCCAGCAGCGTAGAGCCCCGGGACAGCCTTTATGGCTACACCTTC.

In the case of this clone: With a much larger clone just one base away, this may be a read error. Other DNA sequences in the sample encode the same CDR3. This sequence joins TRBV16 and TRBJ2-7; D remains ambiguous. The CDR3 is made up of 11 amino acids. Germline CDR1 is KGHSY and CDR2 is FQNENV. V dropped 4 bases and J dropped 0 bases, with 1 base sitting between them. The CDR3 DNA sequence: TGTGCCAGCAGCCCCTCCTACGAGCAGTACTTC. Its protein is CASSPSYEQYF.

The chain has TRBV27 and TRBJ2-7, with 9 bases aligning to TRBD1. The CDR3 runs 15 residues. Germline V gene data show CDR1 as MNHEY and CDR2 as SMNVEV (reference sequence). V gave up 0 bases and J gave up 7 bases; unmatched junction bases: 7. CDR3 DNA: TGTGCCAGCAGTTTATCGACCGGGACAGGGTCTGAGCAGTACTTC. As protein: CASSLSTGTGSEQYF.

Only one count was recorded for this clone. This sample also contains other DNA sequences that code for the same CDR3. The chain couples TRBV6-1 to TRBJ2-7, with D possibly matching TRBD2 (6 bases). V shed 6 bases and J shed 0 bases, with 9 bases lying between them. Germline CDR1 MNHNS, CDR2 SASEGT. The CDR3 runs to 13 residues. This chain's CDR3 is CASRGGPSYEQYF. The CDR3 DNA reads TGTGCCAGCAGGGGGGGACCCTCCTACGAGCAGTACTTC.

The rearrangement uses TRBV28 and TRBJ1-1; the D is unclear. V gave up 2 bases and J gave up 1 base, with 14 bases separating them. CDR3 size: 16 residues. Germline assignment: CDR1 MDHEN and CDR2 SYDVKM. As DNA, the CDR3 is TGTGCCAGCAGTTTAGATTTCCACGGAGGGAACACTGAAGCTTTCTTT. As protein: CASSLDFHGGNTEAFF.

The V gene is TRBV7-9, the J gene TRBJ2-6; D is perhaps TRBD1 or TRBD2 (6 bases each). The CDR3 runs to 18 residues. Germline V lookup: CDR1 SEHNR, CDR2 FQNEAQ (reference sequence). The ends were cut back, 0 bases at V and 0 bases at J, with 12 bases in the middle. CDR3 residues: CASSLAGGGHSGANVLTF. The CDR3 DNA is TGTGCCAGCAGCTTAGCCGGAGGGGGGCACTCTGGGGCCAACGTCCTGACTTTC. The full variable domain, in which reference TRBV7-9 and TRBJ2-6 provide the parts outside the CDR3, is DTGVSQNPRHKITKRGQNVTFRCDPISEHNRLYWYRQTLGQGPEFLTYFQNEAQLEKSRLLSDRFSAERPKGSFSTLEIQRTEQGDSAMYLCASSLAGGGHSGANVLTFGAGSRLTVL.

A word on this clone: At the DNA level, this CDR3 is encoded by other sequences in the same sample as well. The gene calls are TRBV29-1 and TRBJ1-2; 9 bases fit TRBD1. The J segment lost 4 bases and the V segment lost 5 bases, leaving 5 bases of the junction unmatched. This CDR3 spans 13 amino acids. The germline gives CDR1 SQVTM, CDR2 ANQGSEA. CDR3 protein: CSVTGTGSYGYTF. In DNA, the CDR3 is TGCAGCGTTACCGGGACAGGGTCCTATGGCTACACCTTC.

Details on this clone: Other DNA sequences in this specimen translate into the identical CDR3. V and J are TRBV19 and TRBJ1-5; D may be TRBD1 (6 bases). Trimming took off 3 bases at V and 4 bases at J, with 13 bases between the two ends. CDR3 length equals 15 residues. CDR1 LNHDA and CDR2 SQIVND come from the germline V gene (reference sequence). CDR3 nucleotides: TGTGCCAGTAGTATTACAGGGCTAGGGAATCAGCCCCAGCATTTT. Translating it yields CASSITGLGNQPQHF.

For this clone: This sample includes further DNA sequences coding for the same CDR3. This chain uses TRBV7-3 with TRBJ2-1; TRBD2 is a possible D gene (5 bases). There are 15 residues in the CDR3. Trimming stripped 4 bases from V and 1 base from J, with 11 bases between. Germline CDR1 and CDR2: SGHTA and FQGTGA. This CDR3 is CASSSLASSYNEQFF. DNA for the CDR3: TGTGCCAGCAGCTCCCTAGCTTCGTCCTACAATGAGCAGTTCTTC.